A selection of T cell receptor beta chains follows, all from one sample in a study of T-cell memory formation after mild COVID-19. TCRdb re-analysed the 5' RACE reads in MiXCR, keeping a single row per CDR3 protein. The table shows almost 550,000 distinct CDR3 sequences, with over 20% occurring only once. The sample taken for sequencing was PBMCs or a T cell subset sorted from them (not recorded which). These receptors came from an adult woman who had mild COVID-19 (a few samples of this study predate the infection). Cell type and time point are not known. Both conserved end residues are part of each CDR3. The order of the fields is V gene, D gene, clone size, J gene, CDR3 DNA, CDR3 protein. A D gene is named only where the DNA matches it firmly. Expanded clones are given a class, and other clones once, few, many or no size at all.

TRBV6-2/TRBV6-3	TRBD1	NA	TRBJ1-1	TGTGCCAGCAGTTACGCTCCGGGACAGGGGTACACTGAAGCTTTCTTT	CASSYAPGQGYTEAFF
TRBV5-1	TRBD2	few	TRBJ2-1	TGCGCCAGCGGGGGAGGGAGAAGCTCCTACAATGAGCAGTTCTTC	CASGGGRSSYNEQFF
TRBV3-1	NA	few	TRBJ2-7	TGTGCCAGCAGCCCCCACGGGGGATTGACCTACGAGCAGTACTTC	CASSPHGGLTYEQYF
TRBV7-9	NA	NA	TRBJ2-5	TGTGCCAGCAGCTCTCAGGGGGGTGAGACCCAGTACTTC	CASSSQGGETQYF
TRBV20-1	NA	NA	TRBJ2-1	TGCAGTGCTAGGTCAGGGGGGCTAGCGCCTCAGAATGAGCAGTTCTTC	CSARSGGLAPQNEQFF
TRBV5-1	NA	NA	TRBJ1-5	TGCGCCAGCAGCTTGGACAATTACCTCAATCAGCCCCAGCATTTT	CASSLDNYLNQPQHF
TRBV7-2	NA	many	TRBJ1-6	TGTGCCAGCAGCTCCCAACCGGTCGGCCATAATTCACCCCTCCACTTT	CASSSQPVGHNSPLHF
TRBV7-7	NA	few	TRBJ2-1	TGTGCTAGCAGCCGGCGGACTGGACAATCCTCCTACAATGAGCAGTTCTTC	CASSRRTGQSSYNEQFF
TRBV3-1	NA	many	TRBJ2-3	TGTGCCAGCAGCCAAGATTTTGGACTTCAAGATACGCAGTATTTT	CASSQDFGLQDTQYF
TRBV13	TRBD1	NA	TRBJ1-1	TGTGCCAGCACCGAATTGGACAGGGGGCGGGGAGGCACTGAAGCTTTCTTT	CASTELDRGRGGTEAFF
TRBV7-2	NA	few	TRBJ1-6	TGTGCCAGCAGCCGACAAGCGAGCTCCTATAATTCACCCCTCCACTTT	CASSRQASSYNSPLHF
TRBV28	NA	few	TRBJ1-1	TGTGCCAGCAGTTCCGGGAAGATGAACACTGAAGCTTTCTTT	CASSSGKMNTEAFF
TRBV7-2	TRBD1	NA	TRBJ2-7	TGTGCCAGCAGCTCTACTTTCGGGACAGGGGGCTCGCCTTCCTACGAGCAGTACTTC	CASSSTFGTGGSPSYEQYF
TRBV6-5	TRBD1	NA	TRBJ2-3	TGTGCCAGCAGTTGGGACAGGGGGCGAGATACGCAGTATTTT	CASSWDRGRDTQYF
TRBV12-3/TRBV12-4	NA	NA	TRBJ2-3	TGTGCCAGCAGTTTAGCTGGTACTCCCACAGATACGCAGTATTTT	CASSLAGTPTDTQYF
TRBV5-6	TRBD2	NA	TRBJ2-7	TGTGCCAGCAGCTTGGCCGGACTAGCGGACTACGAGCAGTACTTC	CASSLAGLADYEQYF
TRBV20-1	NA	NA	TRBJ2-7	TGCAGTGCTAGAGACGGCAACCGTCCTCCAGGGGAGCAGTACTTC	CSARDGNRPPGEQYF
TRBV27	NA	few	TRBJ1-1	TGTGCCAGCAGCCCCTTTGGGGGGAACACTGAAGCTTTCTTT	CASSPFGGNTEAFF
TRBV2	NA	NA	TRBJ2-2	TGTGCCAGCACCGTGGGACTTACGTTGAGGACCGGGGAGCTGTTTTTT	CASTVGLTLRTGELFF
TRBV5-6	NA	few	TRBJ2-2	TGTGCCAGCAGCCCAGGGTTCACGGTCAGCACCGGGGAGCTGTTTTTT	CASSPGFTVSTGELFF
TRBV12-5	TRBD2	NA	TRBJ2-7	TGTGCTAGCTTCGCGGGAGCCCCCTACGAGCAGTACTTC	CASFAGAPYEQYF
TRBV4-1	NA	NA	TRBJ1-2	TGCGCCAGCAGCCAAGATACCTTGGGTGGTTATGGCTACACCTTC	CASSQDTLGGYGYTF
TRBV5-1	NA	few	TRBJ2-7	TGCGCCAGCAGGCAATCCGGCCGGGGCGAGCAGTACTTC	CASRQSGRGEQYF
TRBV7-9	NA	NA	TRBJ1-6	TGTGCCAGCAGCTTCGACAGAGAACATAATTCACCCCTCCACTTT	CASSFDREHNSPLHF
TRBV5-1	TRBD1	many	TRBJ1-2	TGCGCCAGCAGCCACCCGGACAGGGGACCCCTCAACTATGGCTACACCTTC	CASSHPDRGPLNYGYTF
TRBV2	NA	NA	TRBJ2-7	TGTGCCAGCCACAGGGAATTCGCCTACGAGCAGTACTTC	CASHREFAYEQYF
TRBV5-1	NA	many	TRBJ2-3	TGCGCCAGCTCTCTCCGGAGGGGCCACGGGCGTGCTAGCACAGATACGCAGTATTTT	CASSLRRGHGRASTDTQYF
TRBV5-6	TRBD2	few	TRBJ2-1	TGTGCCAGCAGCTTGCCCGCCCTAGCGGGAGGTAATGAGCAGTTCTTC	CASSLPALAGGNEQFF
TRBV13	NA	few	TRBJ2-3	TGTGCCAGCAGCTTAGCCGGGACCGAAAATACGCAGTATTTT	CASSLAGTENTQYF
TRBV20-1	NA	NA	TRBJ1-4	TGCAGTGCTGGGAACTGGTTTTTT	CSAGNWFF
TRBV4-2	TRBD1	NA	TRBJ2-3	TGTGCCAGCAGCCAAGGGACAGGGCCAGATACGCAGTATTTT	CASSQGTGPDTQYF
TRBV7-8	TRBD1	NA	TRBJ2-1	TGTGCCAGCAGCTTGGGGATTGCCGGGACAGGGGGTGTTGAGCAGTTCTTC	CASSLGIAGTGGVEQFF
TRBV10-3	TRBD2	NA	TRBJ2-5	TGTGCCATCAGTGGACTAGCGGGGGAAGGGGCCCAGTACTTC	CAISGLAGEGAQYF
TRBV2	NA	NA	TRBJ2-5	TGTGCCAGCAGTGAAGCTCAGGTGGAGACCCAGTACTTC	CASSEAQVETQYF
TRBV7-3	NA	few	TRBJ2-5	TGTGCCAGCAGCTCTAGAGCGGTGGGGGAGACCCAGTACTTC	CASSSRAVGETQYF
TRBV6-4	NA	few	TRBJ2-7	TGTGCCAGCAGTGACTGTGGGGGACAAAGTAGGGACTACATCTCCTACGAGCAGTACTTC	CASSDCGGQSRDYISYEQYF
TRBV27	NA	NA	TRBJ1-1	TGTGCCAGCCGGGGCCTCGGCGGGGGGACTGAAGCTTTCTTT	CASRGLGGGTEAFF
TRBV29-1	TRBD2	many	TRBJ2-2	TGCAGCGTTGGCCTAGCGGGAGAGGTCGGGGAGCTGTTTTTT	CSVGLAGEVGELFF
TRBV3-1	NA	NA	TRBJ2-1	TGTGCCAGCAGCCAAGCTGGTGTGGGGACGGGGAATGAGCAGTTCTTC	CASSQAGVGTGNEQFF
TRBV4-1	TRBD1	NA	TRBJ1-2	TGCGCCAGCAGCCACACCGCCCCCGACCCGTGGACAGGGAGACACTATGGCTACACCTTC	CASSHTAPDPWTGRHYGYTF
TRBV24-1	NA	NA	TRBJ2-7	TGTGCCACCAGTGATTCAGAGTACGAGCAGTACTTC	CATSDSEYEQYF
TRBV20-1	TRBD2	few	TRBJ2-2	TGCAGTGCGACTAGCGGGAGGACTCACGCCGGGGAGCTGTTTTTT	CSATSGRTHAGELFF
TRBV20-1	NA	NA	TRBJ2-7	TGCAGTGCGGCCAACGGACTCCTCGATAGGTACTTC	CSAANGLLDRYF
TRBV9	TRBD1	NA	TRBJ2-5	TGTGCCAGCAGCCCTTTTAGGGGACAGGGTCCACAAGAGACCCAGTACTTC	CASSPFRGQGPQETQYF
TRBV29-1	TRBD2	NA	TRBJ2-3	TGCAGCGTTGTCCGCGGGAGGGCCATAGATACGCAGTATTTT	CSVVRGRAIDTQYF
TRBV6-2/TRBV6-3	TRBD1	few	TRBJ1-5	TGTGCCAGCAGGGCCGGACAGGGAAGGACCCTTAATCAGCCCCAGCATTTT	CASRAGQGRTLNQPQHF
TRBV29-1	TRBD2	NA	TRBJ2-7	TGCAGCGTTGAAGTAGCGGGGGATAGGGAGTACTTC	CSVEVAGDREYF